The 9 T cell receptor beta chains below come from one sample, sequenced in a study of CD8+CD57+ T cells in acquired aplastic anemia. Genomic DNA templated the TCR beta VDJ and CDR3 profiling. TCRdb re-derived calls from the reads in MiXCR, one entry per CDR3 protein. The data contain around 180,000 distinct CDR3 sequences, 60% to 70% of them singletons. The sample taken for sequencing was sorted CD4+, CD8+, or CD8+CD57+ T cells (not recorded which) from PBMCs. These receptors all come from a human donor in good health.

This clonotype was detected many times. DNA for the CDR3: TGTGCCACCAGTGATAGGACAGGAGGGGAAGAGACCCAGTACTTC. Its protein is CATSDRTGGEETQYF. The chain carries TRBV24-1 and TRBJ2-5; TRBD1 might be the D (7 bases). From germline, CDR1 is KGHDR and CDR2 SFDVKD. The V and J ends lost 3 bases and 3 bases respectively, with 13 bases between them. There are 15 residues in the CDR3.

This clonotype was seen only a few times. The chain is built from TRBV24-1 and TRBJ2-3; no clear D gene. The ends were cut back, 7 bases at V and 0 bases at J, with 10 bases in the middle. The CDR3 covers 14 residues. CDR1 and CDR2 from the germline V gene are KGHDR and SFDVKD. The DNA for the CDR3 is TGTGCCACCAGCTTGGGGTCCAGCACAGATACGCAGTATTTT. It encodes CATSLGSSTDTQYF.

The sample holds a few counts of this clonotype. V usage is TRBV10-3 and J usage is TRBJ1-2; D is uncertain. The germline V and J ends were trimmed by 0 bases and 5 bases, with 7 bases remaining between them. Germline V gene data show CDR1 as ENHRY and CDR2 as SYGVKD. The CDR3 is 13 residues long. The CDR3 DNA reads TGTGCCATCAGTGAGTCGATGCAGTATGGCTACACCTTC. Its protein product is CAISESMQYGYTF.

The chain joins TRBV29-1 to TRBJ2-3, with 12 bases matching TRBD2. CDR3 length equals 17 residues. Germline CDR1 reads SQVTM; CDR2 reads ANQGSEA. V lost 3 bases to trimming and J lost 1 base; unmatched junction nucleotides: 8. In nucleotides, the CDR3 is TGCAGCGTTGATGGGCTAGCGGGAGGGGGAGGCACAGATACGCAGTATTTT. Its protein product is CSVDGLAGGGGTDTQYF.

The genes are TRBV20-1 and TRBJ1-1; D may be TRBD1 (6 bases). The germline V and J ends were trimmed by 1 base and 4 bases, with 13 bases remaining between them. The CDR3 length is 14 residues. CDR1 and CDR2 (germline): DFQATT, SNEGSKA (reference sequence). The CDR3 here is CSARAGAGSTEAFF. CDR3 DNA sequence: TGCAGTGCTAGAGCAGGGGCGGGGTCCACTGAAGCTTTCTTT.

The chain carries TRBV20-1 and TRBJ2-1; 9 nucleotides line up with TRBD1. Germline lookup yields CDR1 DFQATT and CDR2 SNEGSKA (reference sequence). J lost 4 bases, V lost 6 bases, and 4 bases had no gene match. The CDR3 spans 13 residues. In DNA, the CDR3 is TGCAGTGCGGGGACAGGGACTTACAATGAGCAGTTCTTC. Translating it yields CSAGTGTYNEQFF.

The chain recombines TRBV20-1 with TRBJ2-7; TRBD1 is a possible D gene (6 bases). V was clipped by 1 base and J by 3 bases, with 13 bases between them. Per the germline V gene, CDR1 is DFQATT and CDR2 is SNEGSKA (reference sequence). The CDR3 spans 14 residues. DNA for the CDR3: TGCAGTGCTAGAGTCCAGGGGTTTAGCTACGAGCAGTACTTC. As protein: CSARVQGFSYEQYF.

Here the CDR3 reads CASSIHGMTSLYGYTF. DNA of the CDR3: TGTGCCAGTAGTATTCATGGGATGACTTCGCTCTATGGCTACACCTTC. The gene calls are TRBV19 and TRBJ1-2; D ambiguous. V was cut by 3 bases and J by 4 bases, with 18 bases left in between. CDR3 length: 16 amino acids. Germline V gene data show CDR1 as LNHDA and CDR2 as SQIVND (reference sequence).

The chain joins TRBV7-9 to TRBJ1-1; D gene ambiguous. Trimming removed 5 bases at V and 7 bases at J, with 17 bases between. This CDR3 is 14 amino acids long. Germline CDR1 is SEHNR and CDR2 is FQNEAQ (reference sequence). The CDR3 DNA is TGTGCCAGCAGCCTTGGACGGGAGAGGATTGAAGCTTTCTTT. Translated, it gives CASSLGRERIEAFF.